The 14 T cell receptor beta chains in this list originate from one sample, sequenced in a study of T cell responses to AZD1222 COVID-19 vaccine. The protocol was immunoSEQ multiplex PCR, while the TCRdb copy is restricted to in-frame clones and leaves out a portion. Here the sample spans roughly 99,000 clones, 87% being singletons. The sequences come from peripheral blood, collected 28 days after the second AZD1222 dose. The receptors here all came from an adult who received the AZD1222 COVID-19 vaccine.

V and J are TRBV28 and TRBJ1-1, with a possible D match to TRBD1 (5 bases). CDR1 and CDR2 from the germline V gene are MDHEN and SYDVKM. The CDR3 covers 13 residues. The ends were cut back, 7 bases at V and 4 bases at J, with 13 bases in the middle. This chain's CDR3 is CASKEGSGTEAFF. For the CDR3, the DNA is TGTGCCAGCAAGGAGGGGTCGGGCACTGAAGCTTTCTTT.

The J gene is TRBJ2-7, the V gene TRBV5-1, with 9 bases aligning to TRBD1. J was trimmed by 1 base and V by 9 bases; bases with no gene match: 8. The CDR3 is 14 amino acids. Germline CDR1 SGHRS, CDR2 YFSETQ. The CDR3 DNA follows: TGCGCCACCCGCCCCGGGACAGGGTCCTACGAGCAGTACTTC. Its translation is CATRPGTGSYEQYF.

This chain joins TRBV2 and TRBJ2-7, with 7 bases aligning to TRBD2. Germline V gives CDR1 SNHLY, CDR2 FYNNEI. V was clipped by 7 bases and J by 3 bases; unmatched bases: 3. CDR3 length equals 12 residues. CDR3 region: CASMGGVYEQYF. The CDR3 DNA follows: TGTGCCAGCATGGGGGGGGTCTACGAGCAGTACTTC. Variable domain in full (rest from reference TRBV2 and TRBJ2-7): EPEVTQTPSHQVTQMGQEVILRCVPISNHLYFYWYRQILGQKVEFLVSFYNNEISEKSEIFDDQFSVERPDGSNFTLKIRSTKLEDSAMYFCASMGGVYEQYFGPGTRLTVT.

The CDR3 spells CSASTGAGAFF. CDR3 coding DNA: TGCAGTGCGTCGACAGGGGCCGGGGCTTTCTTT. The rearrangement links TRBV20-1 to TRBJ1-1; 8 bases map to TRBD1. Germline trimming cut 6 bases from V and 11 bases from J; bases unmatched to any gene: 8. The CDR3 is 11 amino acids. Germline lookup yields CDR1 DFQATT and CDR2 SNEGSKA (reference sequence).

V is TRBV24-1 and J is TRBJ2-7; weak D call: TRBD2 (5 bases). V shed 3 bases and J shed 3 bases, with 11 bases lying between them. Germline CDR1 and CDR2: KGHDR and SFDVKD. This CDR3 region has 14 residues. As DNA, the CDR3 is TGTGCCACCAGTGATACCGGGGAATACTACGAGCAGTACTTC. Its protein product is CATSDTGEYYEQYF.

The J gene is TRBJ1-5, the V gene TRBV9, with TRBD1 matching over 10 bases. This CDR3 spans 15 amino acids. Germline V gene data show CDR1 as SGDLS and CDR2 as YYNGEE. The V and J ends lost 3 bases and 5 bases, in that order; junction bases with no gene match: 5. CDR3 in DNA: TGTGCCAGCAGCGCCACCGGGACAGGGGATCAGCCCCAGCATTTT. Encoded protein: CASSATGTGDQPQHF.

The gene calls are TRBV10-3 and TRBJ1-2; D ambiguous. V was cut by 10 bases and J by 9 bases, with 21 bases left in between. From germline, CDR1 is ENHRY and CDR2 SYGVKD. The CDR3 is made up of 13 amino acids. In nucleotides, the CDR3 is TGTGCCACCGACCCAGAACTTGGTGGTAGCTACACCTTC. This gives the protein CATDPELGGSYTF.

This chain links TRBV11-2 with TRBJ1-3; D is unresolved. Per germline, CDR1 SGHAT and CDR2 FQNNGV. Trimming took 4 bases from V and 0 from J, leaving 19 bases between them. CDR3 size: 18 residues. The CDR3 DNA is TGTGCCAGCAGCTCGAGTTGGAGTGATCACTTCTCTGGAAACACCATATATTTT. Translation gives CASSSSWSDHFSGNTIYF.

V and J are TRBV3-1 (or the pseudogene TRBV3-2) and TRBJ2-1; 7 positions match TRBD1. This CDR3 comprises 17 residues. Germline V lookup: CDR1 LGHDT, CDR2 YNNKEL (reference sequence). V trimming: 0 bases; J trimming: 0 bases; junction bases outside the gene matches: 5. CDR3: CASSQDTGQSSYNEQFF. For the CDR3, the DNA is TGTGCCAGCAGCCAAGATACGGGACAGAGCTCCTACAATGAGCAGTTCTTC.

The genes are TRBV25-1 and TRBJ1-4; possible D gene TRBD1, 5 bases. V gave up 0 bases and J gave up 6 bases, with 11 bases separating them. Germline CDR1 is MGHDK and CDR2 is SYGVNS. This CDR3 is built from 15 residues. CDR3 protein: CASSEYQGGDEKLFF. The CDR3 bases are TGTGCCAGCAGTGAATATCAGGGAGGAGATGAAAAACTGTTTTTT.

A few counts support this clone. The chain is built from TRBV7-6 and TRBJ2-1; 12 bases fit TRBD2. Germline values: CDR1 SGHVS, CDR2 FNYEAQ. V lost 4 bases, J lost 6 bases, and 4 bases stayed unmatched. This CDR3 has 15 amino acids. The CDR3 coding sequence is TGTGCCAGCAGCTACCTAGCGGGGGGGTCCAATGAGCAGTTCTTC. Residues: CASSYLAGGSNEQFF.

In nucleotides, the CDR3 is TGCGCCAGCAGCCAGGACAGGGGCAATAGCAATCAGCCCCAGCATTTT. Encoded protein: CASSQDRGNSNQPQHF. The V gene is TRBV4-3, the J gene TRBJ1-5, with 9 positions matching TRBD1. The ends lost 3 bases at V and 0 bases at J; junction bases unmatched: 3. The germline CDR1 and CDR2 sequences are LGHNA and YSLEER. The length of the CDR3 is 16 residues.

The genes are TRBV5-6 and TRBJ2-7; D is tentatively TRBD1 or TRBD2 (5 bases each). The CDR3 loop spans 14 amino acids. Trimming left V 1 base short and J 2 bases short, with 10 bases between. CDR1 and CDR2 (germline): SGHDT, YYEEEE. The CDR3 protein is CASSLPGRAYEQYF. The CDR3 nucleotides are TGTGCCAGCAGCTTGCCAGGGCGGGCCTACGAGCAGTACTTC. Based on the CDR3 plus reference TRBV5-6 and TRBJ2-7, the full variable domain is DAGVTQSPTHLIKTRGQQVTLRCSPKSGHDTVSWYQQALGQGPQFIFQYYEEEERQRGNFPDRFSGHQFPNYSSELNVNALLLGDSALYLCASSLPGRAYEQYFGPGTRLTVT.

Comments on this clone: Its ends do not fully match the called genes, so a read error is possible. This sequence joins TRBV30 and TRBJ1-1, with 8 bases lining up with TRBD1. CDR1 is GTSNPN and CDR2 is SVGIG in the germline V gene (reference sequence). The CDR3 consists of 16 residues. The CDR3 protein is CAWSAHPDRANAEAFF. The DNA of the CDR3 is TGTGCCTGGAGTGCCCACCCGGACAGGGCGAACGCTGAAGCTTTCTTT.